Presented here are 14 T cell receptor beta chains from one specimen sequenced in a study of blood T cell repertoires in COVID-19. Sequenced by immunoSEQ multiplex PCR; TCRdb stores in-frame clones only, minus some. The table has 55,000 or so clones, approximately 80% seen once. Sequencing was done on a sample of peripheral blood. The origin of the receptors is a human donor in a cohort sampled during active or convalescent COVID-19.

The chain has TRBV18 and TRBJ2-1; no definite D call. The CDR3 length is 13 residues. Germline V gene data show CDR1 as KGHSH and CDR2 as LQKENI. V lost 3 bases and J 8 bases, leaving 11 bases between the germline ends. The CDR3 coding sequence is TGTGCCAGCTCACCCGACTCCCTCCATGAGCAGTTCTTC. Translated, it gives CASSPDSLHEQFF. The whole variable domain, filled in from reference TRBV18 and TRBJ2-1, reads NAGVMQNPRHLVRRRGQEARLRCSPMKGHSHVYWYRQLPEEGLKFMVYLQKENIIDESGMPKERFSAEFPKEGPSILRIQQVVRGDSAAYFCASSPDSLHEQFFGPGTRLTVL.

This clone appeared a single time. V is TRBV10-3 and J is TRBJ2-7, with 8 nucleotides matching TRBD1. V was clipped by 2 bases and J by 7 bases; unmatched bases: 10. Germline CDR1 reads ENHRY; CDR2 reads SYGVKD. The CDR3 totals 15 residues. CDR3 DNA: TGTGCCATCAGTGAGGTCGCAGGGGGCGTGGGGGAGCAGTACTTC. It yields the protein CAISEVAGGVGEQYF.

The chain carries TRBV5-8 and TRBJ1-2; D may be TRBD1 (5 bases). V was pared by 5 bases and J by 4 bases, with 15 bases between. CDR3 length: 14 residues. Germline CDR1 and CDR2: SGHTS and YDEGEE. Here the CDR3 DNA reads TGTGCCAGCAGACCGTTGGGGGGTTCCTATGGCTACACCTTC. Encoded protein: CASRPLGGSYGYTF.

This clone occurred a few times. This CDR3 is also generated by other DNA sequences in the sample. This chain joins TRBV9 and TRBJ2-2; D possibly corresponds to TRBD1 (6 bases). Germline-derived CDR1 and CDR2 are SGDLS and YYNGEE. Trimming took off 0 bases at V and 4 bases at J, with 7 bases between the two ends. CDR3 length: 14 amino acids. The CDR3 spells CASSVAGVTGELFF. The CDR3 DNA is TGTGCCAGCAGCGTAGCAGGGGTCACCGGGGAGCTGTTTTTT.

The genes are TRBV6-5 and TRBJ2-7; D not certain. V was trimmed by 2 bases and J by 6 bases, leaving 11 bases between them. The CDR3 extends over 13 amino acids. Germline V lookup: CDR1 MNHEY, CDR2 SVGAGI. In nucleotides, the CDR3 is TGTGCCAGCAGTTACCCGGGTACATCCGAGCAGTACTTC. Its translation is CASSYPGTSEQYF.

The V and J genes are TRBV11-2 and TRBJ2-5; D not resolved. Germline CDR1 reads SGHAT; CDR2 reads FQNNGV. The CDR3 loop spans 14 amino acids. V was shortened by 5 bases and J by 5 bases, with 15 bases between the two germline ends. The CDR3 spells CASSHRPVEETQYF. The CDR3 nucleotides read TGTGCCAGCAGCCACCGTCCGGTGGAGGAGACCCAGTACTTC. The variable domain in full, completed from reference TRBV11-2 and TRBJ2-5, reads EAGVAQSPRYKIIEKRQSVAFWCNPISGHATLYWYQQILGQGPKLLIQFQNNGVVDDSQLPKDRFSAERLKGVDSTLKIQPAKLEDSAVYLCASSHRPVEETQYFGPGTRLLVL.

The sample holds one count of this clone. CDR3 loop: CASSPNLHPSSGNTIYF. The CDR3 region has the DNA TGTGCCAGCAGCCCCAACCTCCACCCGAGCTCTGGAAACACCATATATTTT. The chain uses TRBV7-2 and TRBJ1-3; D not resolved. V lost 5 bases, J lost 0 bases, and 17 bases lay in between. This CDR3 comprises 17 residues. Germline V gives CDR1 SGHTA, CDR2 FQGNSA.

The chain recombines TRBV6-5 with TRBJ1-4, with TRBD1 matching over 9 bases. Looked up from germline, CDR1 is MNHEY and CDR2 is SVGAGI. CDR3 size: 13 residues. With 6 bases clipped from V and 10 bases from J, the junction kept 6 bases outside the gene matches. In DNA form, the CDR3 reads TGTGCCAGCAGGACTACAGGGGGCGGAAAACTGTTTTTT. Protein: CASRTTGGGKLFF.

CDR3 protein: CASSFSGVSTDTQYF. CDR3 in DNA: TGCGCCAGCAGTTTTAGCGGGGTTAGCACAGATACGCAGTATTTT. V gene TRBV4-3 combines with J gene TRBJ2-3; 8 nucleotides match TRBD2. This CDR3 is 15 amino acids long. Germline V gene sequence: CDR1 LGHNA, CDR2 YSLEER. V lost 6 bases, J lost 0 bases, and 5 bases stayed unmatched.

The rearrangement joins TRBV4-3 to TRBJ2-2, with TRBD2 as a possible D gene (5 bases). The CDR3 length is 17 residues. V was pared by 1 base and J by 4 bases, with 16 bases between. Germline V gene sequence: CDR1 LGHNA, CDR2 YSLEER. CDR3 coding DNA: TGCGCCAGCAGCCAAGGGCAAGCGAGGGCGTTCACCGGGGAGCTGTTTTTT. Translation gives CASSQGQARAFTGELFF.

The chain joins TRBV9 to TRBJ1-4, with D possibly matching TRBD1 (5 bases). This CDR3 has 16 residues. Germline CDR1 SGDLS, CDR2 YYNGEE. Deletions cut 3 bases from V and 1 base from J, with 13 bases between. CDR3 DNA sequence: TGTGCCAGCAGCGCAACCCCGGGGGGAACTAATGAAAAACTGTTTTTT. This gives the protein CASSATPGGTNEKLFF. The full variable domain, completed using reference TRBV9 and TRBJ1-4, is DSGVTQTPKHLITATGQRVTLRCSPRSGDLSVYWYQQSLDQGLQFLIQYYNGEERAKGNILERFSAQQFPDLHSELNLSSLELGDSALYFCASSATPGGTNEKLFFGSGTQLSVL.

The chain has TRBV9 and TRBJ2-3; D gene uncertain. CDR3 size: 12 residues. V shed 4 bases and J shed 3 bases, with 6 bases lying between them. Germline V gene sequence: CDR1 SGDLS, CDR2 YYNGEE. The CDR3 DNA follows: TGTGCCAGCAGCATCCCTACAGATACGCAGTATTTT. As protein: CASSIPTDTQYF.

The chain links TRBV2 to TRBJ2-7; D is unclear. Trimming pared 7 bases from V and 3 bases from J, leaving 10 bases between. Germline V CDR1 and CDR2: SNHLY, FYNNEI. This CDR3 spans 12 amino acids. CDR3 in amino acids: CASTRLNYEQYF. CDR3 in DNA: TGTGCCAGCACCAGACTTAACTACGAGCAGTACTTC.

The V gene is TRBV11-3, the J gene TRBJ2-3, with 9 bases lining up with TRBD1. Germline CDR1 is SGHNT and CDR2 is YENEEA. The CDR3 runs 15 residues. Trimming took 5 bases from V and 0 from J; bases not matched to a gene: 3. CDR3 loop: CASSRDRASTDTQYF. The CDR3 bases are TGTGCCAGCAGCAGGGACAGGGCGAGCACAGATACGCAGTATTTT.